This record looks at one T cell receptor (beta chain) sequence and its context. Its antigen is unknown. Other DNA sequences within the sample encode an identical CDR3. The record originates from a study of Ad26.COV2.S vaccination and SARS-CoV-2 variants. For the study at large: Donor joined the COV1001 Ad26.COV2.S trial arm. By the intramuscular route, Ad26.COV2.S was given once, or twice 56 days apart. Study findings and constraints: A substantial breadth of spike-specific CD8+ and CD4+ T cell responses after vaccination has been reported.

The V end was cut by 0 bases, the J end by 6 bases, with 6 bases between. Germline V lookup: CDR1 GTSNPN, CDR2 SVGIG (reference sequence). The CDR3 contains 11 residues. Repertoires were generated with immunoSEQ multiplex PCR, while TCRdb's copy carries only in-frame clones and drops some. The sample records some 520,000 clones, 70% to 90% being singletons. This sample's treatment: roughly 20 received Ad26.COV2.S at low or high dose, single or two shots; 5 received placebo; per-sample allocation not given. Sampling happened 63 days after the first vaccine or placebo injection. Vaccination used an Ad26 vector expressing Wuhan-strain SARS-CoV-2 spike.

V gene TRBV30 combines with J gene TRBJ2-7, with D possibly matching TRBD2 (6 bases). This specimen was peripheral blood, taken in a trial of Ad26.COV2.S vaccine versus placebo. The source of this sequence is a person between 18 and 59 years old who received the Ad26.COV2.S COVID-19 vaccine or a placebo. The CDR3, as DNA: TGTGCCTGGAGTGTGGGAGGCGAGCAGTACTTC. Its translation: CAWSVGGEQYF.